This entry lists 25 T cell receptor beta chains sequenced from one sample in a study of shared clonotypes between healthy human individuals. The data were produced by immunoSEQ multiplex PCR, yet TCRdb's version contains in-frame clones alone and is incomplete. In the table there are over a million clones, around 97% of which are singletons. The sample taken for sequencing was naive CD4+ T cells sorted from blood. The subset denotes: CD45RA+ positively selected. Receptors were obtained from a young man in good health.

As regards this clone: This specimen includes other DNA sequences encoding the same CDR3. The chain uses TRBV18 and TRBJ1-3; D remains ambiguous. Germline CDR1 is KGHSH and CDR2 is LQKENI. The CDR3 contains 16 residues. V lost 0 bases and J lost 0, with 9 bases in between. The CDR3 loop reads CASSPPGRLSGNTIYF. CDR3 in DNA: TGTGCCAGCTCACCACCCGGGCGCCTCTCTGGAAACACCATATATTTT. The variable domain in full, with the rest retrieved from reference TRBV18 and TRBJ1-3, is NAGVMQNPRHLVRRRGQEARLRCSPMKGHSHVYWYRQLPEEGLKFMVYLQKENIIDESGMPKERFSAEFPKEGPSILRIQQVVRGDSAAYFCASSPPGRLSGNTIYFGEGSWLTVV.

The rearrangement links TRBV2 to TRBJ2-3; D ambiguous. Trimming stripped 8 bases from V and 0 bases from J, with 18 bases between. In germline, CDR1 is SNHLY, CDR2 FYNNEI. The CDR3 is 16 amino acids. The CDR3 here is CASEVIASSSTDTQYF. CDR3 nucleotides: TGTGCCAGCGAGGTAATAGCCTCTTCGAGCACAGATACGCAGTATTTT.

This clone was seen just once. The V call is TRBV27, the J call TRBJ2-1; 11 nucleotides match TRBD1. Germline CDR1 MNHEY, CDR2 SMNVEV (reference sequence). The J segment lost 8 bases and the V segment lost 5 bases, leaving 5 bases of the junction unmatched. The CDR3 length is 14 residues. CDR3 DNA: TGTGCCAGCAGTATAAGGACAGGGGGCTATGAGCAGTTCTTC. Encoded protein: CASSIRTGGYEQFF.

This chain uses TRBV28 with TRBJ2-1, with unresolved D. V lost 5 bases and J 8 bases, leaving 7 bases between the germline ends. Germline V lookup: CDR1 MDHEN, CDR2 SYDVKM. The CDR3 consists of 11 residues. CDR3 nucleotide sequence: TGTGCCAGCAGTAACGGTGATGAGCAGTTCTTC. It translates to CASSNGDEQFF.

V usage is TRBV12-5 and J usage is TRBJ1-4, with a weak D call TRBD1 (6 bases). CDR3 length: 19 amino acids. V gave up 0 bases and J gave up 3 bases, with 20 bases separating them. Germline V gene lookup returns CDR1 LGHNT and CDR2 FRNRAP. The CDR3 nucleotides read TGTGCTAGTGGTTTGGTACCCCCTAGTGAGACAGGTGCTAATGAAAAACTGTTTTTT. Translation gives CASGLVPPSETGANEKLFF.

The chain joins TRBV10-3 to TRBJ2-7; 7 nucleotides line up with TRBD1. Per germline, CDR1 ENHRY and CDR2 SYGVKD. After removal of 4 bases from V and 0 bases from J, the junction contained 3 bases not matched to a gene. This CDR3 comprises 14 residues. The CDR3 nucleotides are TGTGCCATCAGTGGAAGGGACAGCTCCTACGAGCAGTACTTC. Its translation: CAISGRDSSYEQYF.

In the case of this clone: At one of its ends the junction is not consistent with the germline gene, which may arise from a read error. The V and J genes are TRBV28 and TRBJ2-7; D not resolved. Germline assignment: CDR1 MDHEN and CDR2 SYDVKM. This CDR3 spans 15 amino acids. CDR3 in DNA: TGTGCCAGCAGTTTAACAGCAACCCTTCTTACGAGCTTAAGCTTC. It specifies CASSLTATLLTSLSF. Filled out from reference TRBV28 and TRBJ2-7, the complete variable domain reads DVKVTQSSRYLVKRTGEKVFLECVQDMDHENMFWYRQDPGLGLRLIYFSYDVKMKEKGDIPEGYSVSREKKERFSLILESASTNQTSMYLCASSLTATLLTSLSFGPGTRLTVT.

The chain carries TRBV28 and TRBJ1-2, with no clear D. The CDR3 spans 13 residues. CDR1 is MDHEN, CDR2 SYDVKM, per germline. The V gene lost 6 bases and the J gene lost 6 bases, with 14 bases spanning the gap. The CDR3 DNA sequence: TGTGCCAGCAGGCCCAGAGGGCGGGATGGCTACACCTTC. It is translated as CASRPRGRDGYTF.

This clone occurred once. The V and J genes are TRBV7-9 and TRBJ1-4; no firm D call. V was pared by 1 base and J by 5 bases, with 11 bases between. The CDR3 length is 15 residues. The germline gives CDR1 SEHNR, CDR2 FQNEAQ (reference sequence). This CDR3 reads CASSLGEYRNEKLFF. The CDR3 nucleotides read TGTGCCAGCAGCTTAGGGGAATACAGAAATGAAAAACTGTTTTTT.

The rearrangement joins TRBV30 to TRBJ1-5; D possibly corresponds to TRBD1 (5 bases). From germline, CDR1 is GTSNPN and CDR2 SVGIG (reference sequence). V lost 2 bases to trimming and J lost 6 bases, with 14 bases between them. The CDR3 contains 14 residues. The CDR3 DNA reads TGTGCCTGGAGTCGGGGGAGAGCCGGTCAGCCCCAGCATTTT. This translates into CAWSRGRAGQPQHF.

CDR3 nucleotide sequence: TGTGCCAGCTCACCGGGGCCCGCCAGCTCCTACGAGCAGTACTTC. It is translated as CASSPGPASSYEQYF. The chain is built from TRBV18 and TRBJ2-7, with D tentatively TRBD1 (5 bases). V was trimmed by 3 bases and J by 0 bases, leaving 12 bases between them. This CDR3 region has 15 residues. The germline CDR1 and CDR2 sequences are KGHSH and LQKENI.

The V gene is TRBV9, the J gene TRBJ1-2; 8 bases agree with TRBD1. The ends lost 5 bases at V and 0 bases at J; junction bases unmatched: 6. Germline values: CDR1 SGDLS, CDR2 YYNGEE. CDR3 size: 15 residues. CDR3 in amino acids: CASRRQGSSNYGYTF. In nucleotides, the CDR3 is TGTGCCAGCAGAAGACAGGGGTCCTCTAACTATGGCTACACCTTC.

V and J are TRBV28 and TRBJ2-7, with 8 bases fitting TRBD2. The V and J ends lost 4 bases and 0 bases, in that order; junction bases with no gene match: 11. This CDR3 spans 17 amino acids. Germline CDR1 and CDR2: MDHEN and SYDVKM. CDR3: CASSSPPLAVFSYEQYF. CDR3 DNA sequence: TGTGCCAGCAGTTCCCCCCCACTAGCGGTCTTCTCCTACGAGCAGTACTTC.

The chain joins TRBV5-1 to TRBJ1-1; possible D gene TRBD1, 6 bases. Germline V gene lookup returns CDR1 SGHRS and CDR2 YFSETQ. The CDR3 length is 13 residues. V was trimmed by 6 bases and J by 2 bases, leaving 11 bases between them. Here the CDR3 DNA reads TGCGCCAGCACTCTGGACAGAAACACTGAAGCTTTCTTT. As protein: CASTLDRNTEAFF.

This clone came up once. This rearrangement joins TRBV5-4 to TRBJ1-2, with 9 positions matching TRBD1. The ends lost 0 bases at V and 7 bases at J; junction bases unmatched: 7. Germline CDR1 reads SGHNT; CDR2 reads YYREEE (reference sequence). This CDR3 spans 15 amino acids. CDR3: CASSLGEGQGSGYTF. The CDR3 nucleotides are TGTGCCAGCAGCTTGGGCGAAGGACAGGGGAGTGGCTACACCTTC.

V is TRBV15 and J is TRBJ2-5, with a tentative D call TRBD1 (6 bases). V was cut by 6 bases and J by 4 bases, with 15 bases left in between. The V gene's germline CDR1 is LNHNV and CDR2 YYDKDF (reference sequence). The CDR3 has 14 amino acids. The CDR3 is CATRSNRVGETQYF. The CDR3 DNA sequence: TGTGCCACCAGATCCAACAGGGTCGGAGAGACCCAGTACTTC.

Details on this clone: Other nucleotide sequences in the sample specify the same CDR3. The CDR3 protein is CASSSGLAGENEQFF. The CDR3 bases are TGCGCCAGCAGCTCCGGACTAGCGGGAGAGAATGAGCAGTTCTTC. The chain combines TRBV5-1 with TRBJ2-1, with TRBD2 matching over 13 bases. Germline V gene data show CDR1 as SGHRS and CDR2 as YFSETQ. CDR3 length: 15 amino acids. The V and J ends lost 3 bases and 7 bases, in that order; junction bases with no gene match: 4. The complete variable domain, with remaining parts taken from reference TRBV5-1 and TRBJ2-1, reads KAGVTQTPRYLIKTRGQQVTLSCSPISGHRSVSWYQQTPGQGLQFLFEYFSETQRNKGNFPGRFSGRQFSNSRSEMNVSTLELGDSALYLCASSSGLAGENEQFFGPGTRLTVL.

The chain is built from TRBV28 and TRBJ2-4; D remains ambiguous. Germline V lookup: CDR1 MDHEN, CDR2 SYDVKM. The germline V and J ends were trimmed by 2 bases and 2 bases, with 10 bases remaining between them. The length of the CDR3 is 15 residues. CDR3 in DNA: TGTGCCAGCAGTTTAAAGGTCCTGACCAAAAACATTCAGTACTTC. Its protein is CASSLKVLTKNIQYF.

V is TRBV5-5 and J is TRBJ2-2; D ambiguous. The CDR3 is made up of 15 amino acids. Germline values: CDR1 SGHKS, CDR2 YYEKEE (reference sequence). Trimming shortened V by 0 bases and J by 1 base, and 7 bases separated the two germline ends. The DNA for the CDR3 is TGTGCCAGCAGCTTGGTAGGAGTGAACACCGGGGAGCTGTTTTTT. It encodes CASSLVGVNTGELFF.

The chain carries TRBV4-2 and TRBJ2-1, with 7 bases aligning to TRBD2. Trimming cost V 3 bases and J 4 bases; bases outside gene matches: 12. Per germline, CDR1 LGHNA and CDR2 YNFKEQ. The CDR3 has 17 residues. CDR3 bases: TGTGCCAGCAGCCAGTCCCCTTGGCGGGAGTTATACAATGAGCAGTTCTTC. Its protein is CASSQSPWRELYNEQFF.

V gene TRBV28 combines with J gene TRBJ2-3; D ambiguous. Trimming left V 1 base short and J 4 bases short, with 3 bases between. From germline, CDR1 is MDHEN and CDR2 SYDVKM. The CDR3 loop spans 12 amino acids. The CDR3 DNA is TGTGCCAGCAGTTTATCCCCAGATACGCAGTATTTT. Translation: CASSLSPDTQYF.

A word on this clone: Sequence at one end of the junction differs from germline and may be a read error. V gene TRBV29-1 combines with J gene TRBJ2-7; unclear D gene. CDR1 is SQVTM and CDR2 is ANQGSEA in the germline V gene. The CDR3 spans 13 residues. Here the CDR3 reads CSVEGLKPYEQYF. The CDR3 bases are TGCAGCGTAGAAGGGCTGAAACCTTACGAGCAGTACTTC.

The CDR3 sequence: CASSELGGSFANTGELFF. CDR3 sequence (DNA): TGTGCCAGCAGCGAACTTGGCGGCAGCTTCGCGAACACCGGGGAGCTGTTTTTT. The rearrangement links TRBV7-9 to TRBJ2-2; D unresolved. The CDR3 length is 18 residues. Per the germline V gene, CDR1 is SEHNR and CDR2 is FQNEAQ (reference sequence). V lost 5 bases, J lost 0 bases, and 19 bases lay in between.

With regard to this clone: The same CDR3 also results from other DNA sequences found in this sample. V usage is TRBV5-1 and J usage is TRBJ2-2; D may match TRBD1 or TRBD2 (5 bases each). Trimming took off 4 bases at V and 3 bases at J, with 10 bases between the two ends. This CDR3 spans 14 amino acids. The germline V gene encodes CDR1 SGHRS and CDR2 YFSETQ. The CDR3 is CASSLGTYTGELFF. DNA for the CDR3: TGCGCCAGCAGCCTCGGGACCTACACCGGGGAGCTGTTTTTT.

The chain combines TRBV5-1 with TRBJ2-7; 11 bases are shared with TRBD2. The junction had 5 bases not matched to a gene; V was cut back by 4 bases and J by 5 bases. The germline V gene encodes CDR1 SGHRS and CDR2 YFSETQ. The CDR3 has 14 residues. CDR3 nucleotides: TGCGCCAGCAGCCTGACTAGCGGGAACCACGAGCAGTACTTC. Amino acid sequence: CASSLTSGNHEQYF.